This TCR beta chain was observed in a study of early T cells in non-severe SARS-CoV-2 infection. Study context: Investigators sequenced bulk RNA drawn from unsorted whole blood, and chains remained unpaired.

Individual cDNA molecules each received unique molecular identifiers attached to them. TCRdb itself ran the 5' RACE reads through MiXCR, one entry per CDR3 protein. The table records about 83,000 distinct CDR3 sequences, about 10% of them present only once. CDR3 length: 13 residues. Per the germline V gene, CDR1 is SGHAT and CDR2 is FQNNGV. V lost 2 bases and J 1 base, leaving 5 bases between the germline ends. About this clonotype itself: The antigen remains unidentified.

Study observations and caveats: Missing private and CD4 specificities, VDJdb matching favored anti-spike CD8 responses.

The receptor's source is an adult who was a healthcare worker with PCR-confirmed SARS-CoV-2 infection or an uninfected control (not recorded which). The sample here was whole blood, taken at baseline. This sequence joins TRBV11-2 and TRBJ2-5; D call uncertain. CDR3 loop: CASSLYAQETQYF. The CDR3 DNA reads TGTGCCAGCAGCTTATATGCCCAAGAGACCCAGTACTTC.